This T cell receptor (beta chain) was identified during a study of cytomegalovirus exposure and HLA in healthy donors. Overall study findings and caveats: The number of N-insertions in an Asian-associated ancestry cluster was reportedly below the 666-donor mean in a later analysis. Only CMV serostatus was available as immune exposure information. Highly shared variants forming one cluster were likely a sequencing artifact.

This clone appeared a few times. What it binds is not known. PCR was performed using 60 Vbeta and 13 Jbeta primers. Clones were read by immunoSEQ multiplex PCR, and TCRdb kept only the in-frame ones, dropping some. The table includes about 190,000 clones, just under 75% detected once. There are 13 residues in the CDR3. Per germline, CDR1 SGHDT and CDR2 YYEEEE. V dropped 0 bases and J dropped 6; count of bases not matched to a gene: 3. This sequence originates from a man younger than 40 in good health and CMV-seropositive. The genes are TRBV5-6 and TRBJ2-7, with TRBD1 identical over 7 bases. The source material was PBMCs. In DNA form, the CDR3 reads TGTGCCAGCAGCTTGGGAAACAGGGGCGAGCAGTACTTC. Its protein product is CASSLGNRGEQYF.